The 16 T cell receptor beta chains in this list originate from one sample, sequenced in a study of T cell responses to AZD1222 COVID-19 vaccine. The data were produced by immunoSEQ multiplex PCR, yet TCRdb's version contains in-frame clones alone and is incomplete. The sample contains approximately 77,000 clones, roughly 85% of which appear only once. Sequenced here: peripheral blood, sampled 28 days after the second AZD1222 dose. All receptors come from an adult who received the AZD1222 COVID-19 vaccine.

This clone appeared a single time. V usage is TRBV10-3 and J usage is TRBJ1-1, with a possible D match to TRBD1 (5 bases). This CDR3 contains 13 residues. Germline lookup yields CDR1 ENHRY and CDR2 SYGVKD. Trimming took 2 bases from V and 6 from J, leaving 10 bases between them. This CDR3 is CAISEAGVSEAFF. The CDR3 DNA reads TGTGCCATCAGTGAGGCGGGGGTCTCTGAAGCTTTCTTT.

The V gene is TRBV9, the J gene TRBJ1-2, with D possibly matching TRBD1 (6 bases). V was pared by 0 bases and J by 4 bases, with 10 bases between. CDR1 and CDR2 (germline): SGDLS, YYNGEE. This CDR3 spans 14 amino acids. The CDR3 DNA follows: TGTGCCAGCAGCGTAGACAGGGTTGGCTATGGCTACACCTTC. Its protein is CASSVDRVGYGYTF.

V is TRBV9 and J is TRBJ2-3; the D is unclear. CDR1 and CDR2 from the germline V gene are SGDLS and YYNGEE. The CDR3 covers 13 residues. Trimming cost V 0 bases and J 1 base, with 3 bases left between them. CDR3 residues: CASSVDRTDTQYF. The CDR3 DNA reads TGTGCCAGCAGCGTAGACCGCACAGATACGCAGTATTTT.

The V gene is TRBV19, the J gene TRBJ2-7; TRBD2 aligns across 11 bases. The CDR3 sequence is 15 residues long. Germline assignment: CDR1 LNHDA and CDR2 SQIVND (reference sequence). After removal of 5 bases from V and 0 bases from J, the junction contained 3 bases not matched to a gene. CDR3 amino acids: CASSQLAGGSYEQYF. The CDR3 region has the DNA TGTGCCAGTAGTCAGCTAGCGGGGGGCTCCTACGAGCAGTACTTC.

The rearrangement links TRBV7-6 to TRBJ2-1, with D possibly matching TRBD2 (5 bases). Germline assignment: CDR1 SGHVS and CDR2 FNYEAQ. Between the trimmed V and J ends, which lost 1 base and 4 bases, there was a span of 11 bases. This CDR3 has 15 residues. Here the CDR3 reads CASSLVGDLYNEQFF. The CDR3 DNA is TGTGCCAGCAGCTTAGTGGGAGACTTATACAATGAGCAGTTCTTC.

V usage is TRBV11-1 and J usage is TRBJ2-2; maybe TRBD1 (5 bases). This CDR3 has 15 residues. Germline CDR1 is SGHAT and CDR2 is FQDESV (reference sequence). Trimming cost V 7 bases and J 7 bases, with 19 bases left between them. The CDR3 sequence is CASTTNGQGDGELFF. The CDR3, as DNA: TGTGCCAGCACCACAAATGGGCAGGGCGACGGGGAGCTGTTTTTT.

This clone was found a few times. The chain joins TRBV7-3 to TRBJ2-1, with D hard to call. The CDR3 contains 14 residues. Trimming stripped 2 bases from V and 0 bases from J, with 5 bases between. Germline V CDR1 and CDR2: SGHTA, FQGTGA. CDR3 sequence reads: CASSLLNSYNEQFF. The CDR3 DNA sequence: TGTGCCAGCAGCTTACTTAACTCCTACAATGAGCAGTTCTTC.

The rearrangement uses TRBV5-1 and TRBJ2-5; no definite D call. V lost 0 bases and J lost 5, with 17 bases in between. There are 16 residues in the CDR3. Germline assignment: CDR1 SGHRS and CDR2 YFSETQ. The chain's CDR3 is CASSLEGSSGGETQYF. The CDR3 region has the DNA TGCGCCAGCAGCTTGGAGGGCAGCTCAGGTGGGGAGACCCAGTACTTC.

J is TRBJ1-1 and V is TRBV29-1; 10 nucleotides line up with TRBD1. The CDR3 contains 13 residues. V shed 7 bases, J shed 6 bases, and the junction held 8 bases outside the gene matches. CDR1 is SQVTM, CDR2 ANQGSEA, per germline. The chain's CDR3 is CSGEDRGIAEAFF. CDR3 nucleotides: TGCAGCGGGGAGGACAGGGGGATCGCTGAAGCTTTCTTT.

This chain connects TRBV12-5 to TRBJ2-3; 7 nucleotides align to TRBD2. Germline V gives CDR1 LGHNT, CDR2 FRNRAP. The V gene end was trimmed by 5 bases and the J gene end by 6 bases; junction bases not matched to a gene: 5. This CDR3 is 13 amino acids long. The CDR3 coding sequence is TGTGCTAGTGGTCTCGGACTAGTGGATACGCAGTATTTT. It encodes CASGLGLVDTQYF. Full variable domain (outside the CDR3, taken from reference TRBV12-5 and TRBJ2-3): DARVTQTPRHKVTEMGQEVTMRCQPILGHNTVFWYRQTMMQGLELLAYFRNRAPLDDSGMPKDRFSAEMPDATLATLKIQPSEPRDSAVYFCASGLGLVDTQYFGPGTRLTVL.

The CDR3 reads CASSLAVGGNQPQHF. CDR3 bases: TGTGCCAGCAGCTTAGCAGTGGGTGGCAATCAGCCCCAGCATTTT. The chain carries TRBV7-2 and TRBJ1-5; no clear D. The CDR3 length is 15 residues. The germline V gene has CDR1 SGHTA and CDR2 FQGNSA. Trimming pared 0 bases from V and 2 bases from J, leaving 8 bases between.

This rearrangement joins TRBV14 to TRBJ1-2, with D tentatively TRBD1 (6 bases). Trimming took off 0 bases at V and 8 bases at J, with 13 bases between the two ends. The CDR3 is 14 amino acids. CDR1 and CDR2 from the germline V gene are SGHDN and FVKESK. The CDR3 reads CASSQEGRGGGYTF. In DNA, the CDR3 is TGTGCCAGCAGCCAAGAGGGCAGGGGCGGCGGCTACACCTTC.

This rearrangement joins TRBV9 to TRBJ2-2; the match to TRBD1 covers 11 bases. The germline CDR1 and CDR2 sequences are SGDLS and YYNGEE. CDR3 length: 19 amino acids. Trimming removed 4 bases from V and 0 bases from J; junction bases left unmatched: 11. CDR3 sequence (DNA): TGTGCCAGCAGCAAGAGGACAGGGGGCAACTTTGCGAACACCGGGGAGCTGTTTTTT. Encoded protein: CASSKRTGGNFANTGELFF.

The rearrangement joins TRBV9 to TRBJ2-3, with 9 nucleotides matching TRBD1. The length of the CDR3 is 18 residues. The V gene end was trimmed by 1 base and the J gene end by 0 bases; junction bases not matched to a gene: 9. The germline V gene has CDR1 SGDLS and CDR2 YYNGEE. The CDR3 DNA sequence: TGTGCCAGCAGCGTATCTATCCAACAGGGGGCGAGCACAGATACGCAGTATTTT. Translated: CASSVSIQQGASTDTQYF.

The chain combines TRBV10-3 with TRBJ2-7, with D possibly matching TRBD1 (5 bases). The V end was cut by 2 bases, the J end by 5 bases, with 10 bases between. This CDR3 comprises 13 residues. Looked up from germline, CDR1 is ENHRY and CDR2 is SYGVKD. In DNA, the CDR3 is TGTGCCATCAGTGAGCGGCAGGGCCACGAGCAGTACTTC. It translates to CAISERQGHEQYF.

This sequence joins TRBV7-3 and TRBJ1-5; D is unclear. Looked up from germline, CDR1 is SGHTA and CDR2 is FQGTGA. The CDR3 covers 13 residues. Trimming removed 2 bases from V and 9 bases from J, with 11 bases in between. Here the CDR3 reads CASSLEEGAPQHF. CDR3 bases: TGTGCCAGCAGCTTAGAGGAGGGTGCGCCCCAGCATTTT. Looking up the rest from reference TRBV7-3 and TRBJ1-5 gives the full variable domain: GAGVSQTPSNKVTEKGKYVELRCDPISGHTALYWYRQSLGQGPEFLIYFQGTGAADDSGLPNDRFFAVRPEGSVSTLKIQRTERGDSAVYLCASSLEEGAPQHFGDGTRLSIL.